The TCR beta chain described here comes from a study of PD-1 blockade in mismatch repair-deficient tumors. At the level of the study: Patients had around 11 mismatch repair-deficient cancer types, all previously treated and progressing.

This CDR3 comprises 14 residues. V dropped 2 bases and J dropped 2 bases, with 8 bases sitting between them. Germline V gives CDR1 SGHAT, CDR2 FQNNGV. With regard to this clone: Its specificity is unknown.

Study results and limitations: Tumor-resident clones, often absent from pretreatment blood, expanded after pembrolizumab and then contracted.

Mismatch repair deficiency was confirmed in all patients, by PCR or immunohistochemistry. TCRs were sequenced from a few patients responding to pembrolizumab. The protocol was immunoSEQ multiplex PCR, while the TCRdb copy is restricted to in-frame clones and leaves out a portion. This table has about 84,000 clones, roughly 80% appearing once. The J gene is TRBJ2-3, the V gene TRBV11-2; no clear D. The clonotype comes from an adult with mismatch repair-deficient cancer. Sequenced material: peripheral blood, taken 12 weeks after starting pembrolizumab. CDR3 in amino acids: CASSLNRDTDTQYF. The CDR3 DNA reads as TGTGCCAGCAGCTTAAATAGGGACACAGATACGCAGTATTTT.